A selection of T cell receptor beta chains follows, all from one sample in a study of Graves' ophthalmopathy and Graves' hyperthyroidism. TCRdb processed the multiplex PCR reads anew with MiXCR; each CDR3 protein has one entry. The sample records approximately 500,000 distinct CDR3 sequences, around 15% being singletons. Specimen: blood. The receptors were gathered from a young woman with Graves' ophthalmopathy. CDR3s include the opening cysteine and the closing phenylalanine or tryptophan. The D gene is left open where the match is weak. Clone size appears in some rows only: once, few, many, or a class for an expanded clone.

clone_size j_call v_call d_call cdr3_aa cdr3_nt
few TRBJ2-5 TRBV9 TRBD2 CASSAGTSGKETQYF TGTGCCAGCAGCGCCGGGACTAGCGGGAAGGAGACCCAGTACTTC
many TRBJ2-5 TRBV30 - CAWSVHRETQYF TGTGCCTGGAGTGTCCACAGGGAGACCCAGTACTTC
- TRBJ1-1 TRBV20-1 TRBD1 CSAKTGVVNTEAFF TGCAGTGCTAAGACAGGGGTGGTGAACACTGAAGCTTTCTTT
many TRBJ2-2 TRBV7-7 - CASSLAYYTRELFF TGTGCTAGCAGCTTAGCTTATTACACCAGGGAGCTGTTTTTT
many TRBJ2-5 TRBV18 - CASSPGQPGAQYF TGTGCCAGCTCACCCGGACAGCCAGGGGCCCAGTACTTC
many TRBJ1-5 TRBV25-1 - CASSESGTSFNQPQHF TGTGCCAGCAGTGAATCCGGGACTTCCTTCAATCAGCCCCAGCATTTT
- TRBJ1-2 TRBV6-1 - CASTPREDNYGYTF TGTGCCAGCACCCCGAGGGAGGATAACTATGGCTACACCTTC
many TRBJ1-2 TRBV24-1 - CATSDFPAGDGYTF TGTGCCACCAGTGATTTCCCCGCAGGGGATGGCTACACCTTC
many TRBJ1-1 TRBV2 TRBD1 CASSEWGQVNTEAFF TGTGCCAGCAGCGAATGGGGACAGGTGAACACTGAAGCTTTCTTT
many TRBJ1-1 TRBV25-1 - CASSVLRGSGNTEAFF TGTGCCAGCAGCGTCTTACGGGGCAGCGGGAACACTGAAGCTTTCTTT
many TRBJ2-2 TRBV7-6 - CASSFRLSGATGELFF TGTGCCAGCAGCTTTCGGCTGTCGGGAGCAACCGGGGAGCTGTTTTTT
many TRBJ2-5 TRBV20-1 TRBD2 CSGSRTRQETQYF TGCAGTGGTAGCCGGACTAGACAAGAGACCCAGTACTTC
many TRBJ2-2 TRBV12-3/TRBV12-4 - CASSLERGTGELFF TGTGCCAGCAGTTTAGAGCGAGGGACCGGGGAGCTGTTTTTT
- TRBJ2-7 TRBV20-1 - CSAKSGTGYHEQYF TGCAGTGCTAAATCCGGAACAGGGTACCACGAGCAGTACTTC
- TRBJ2-2 TRBV5-1 - CASSLYGGDTGELFF TGCGCCAGCAGCTTGTACGGGGGCGACACCGGGGAGCTGTTTTTT
many TRBJ2-5 TRBV24-1 TRBD1 CATSDLNGQDEETQYF TGTGCCACCAGTGATTTGAATGGACAGGACGAAGAGACCCAGTACTTC
many TRBJ1-5 TRBV5-5 - CASSLLGDSNQPQHF TGTGCCAGCAGCTTATTAGGGGATAGCAATCAGCCCCAGCATTTT
many TRBJ1-1 TRBV6-1 - CASSEAGSLNTEAFF TGTGCCAGCAGTGAAGCTGGTTCCTTGAACACTGAAGCTTTCTTT
many TRBJ1-1 TRBV2 - CASNRVVF TGTGCCAGCAACCGAGTCGTCTTT
many TRBJ1-2 TRBV6-1 - CASSVQGRGTNYGYTF TGTGCCAGCAGTGTTCAGGGTCGGGGGACGAACTATGGCTACACCTTC
many TRBJ1-1 TRBV7-2 - CASSPNRVSTEAFF TGTGCCAGCAGCCCTAACAGGGTGAGCACTGAAGCTTTCTTT
few TRBJ2-7 TRBV3-1 TRBD1 CASSQVGDRAHEQYF TGTGCCAGCAGCCAAGTAGGGGACAGGGCCCACGAGCAGTACTTC
many TRBJ1-2 TRBV28 - CASSFTATYGYTF TGTGCCAGCAGTTTTACGGCAACCTATGGCTACACCTTC
many TRBJ2-7 TRBV2 - CASRPGTHYEQYF TGTGCCAGCAGGCCCGGGACACACTACGAGCAGTACTTC
many TRBJ2-2 TRBV27 TRBD2 CASSGGYYGELFF TGTGCCAGTAGCGGGGGTTATTACGGGGAGCTGTTTTTT
many TRBJ1-2 TRBV11-2 - CASTQHYQLPNYGYTF TGTGCCAGCACGCAACATTACCAACTACCTAACTATGGCTACACCTTC
- TRBJ1-1 TRBV12-3/TRBV12-4 - CASSFQDSHYTEAFF TGTGCCAGCAGTTTTCAGGACAGCCACTACACTGAAGCTTTCTTT
many TRBJ2-2 TRBV6-5 TRBD1 CASSRDSDTGELFF TGTGCCAGCAGCCGGGACAGTGATACCGGGGAGCTGTTTTTT
many TRBJ2-7 TRBV7-9 - CASSFPGNEQYF TGTGCCAGCAGCTTCCCGGGAAACGAGCAGTACTTC
many TRBJ1-2 TRBV12-3/TRBV12-4 TRBD1 CASREGQVHGYTF TGTGCCAGCAGGGAGGGACAGGTTCATGGCTACACCTTC
many TRBJ1-2 TRBV2 - CASRGTSSRVVSQGYTF TGTGCCAGCAGAGGAACCAGTTCCAGGGTAGTGTCGCAAGGCTACACCTTC
- TRBJ1-6 TRBV28 - CAIGGTDSPLHF TGTGCCATCGGGGGGACGGATTCACCCCTCCACTTT
- TRBJ1-2 TRBV20-1 TRBD1 CSASPDRDYGYTF TGCAGTGCTTCCCCGGACAGGGATTATGGCTACACCTTC
many TRBJ1-2 TRBV12-3/TRBV12-4 - CASSLVPWDGYTF TGTGCCAGCAGTTTAGTTCCTTGGGATGGCTACACCTTC
many TRBJ1-6 TRBV28 - CASSPGGRGRVNSPLHF TGTGCCAGCAGTCCCGGGGGCAGGGGTAGAGTTAATTCACCCCTCCACTTT
- TRBJ2-4 TRBV11-2 TRBD1 CASSSIWGQGRGYIQYF TGTGCCAGCAGCTCCATATGGGGACAGGGCCGGGGGTACATTCAGTACTTC
many TRBJ1-1 TRBV28 TRBD1 CASRTTGVSAEAFF TGTGCCAGCCGAACAACAGGGGTGAGCGCTGAAGCTTTCTTT
many TRBJ1-1 TRBV28 - CASRAGTLNTEAFF TGTGCCAGCAGAGCCGGGACACTTAACACTGAAGCTTTCTTT
few TRBJ2-5 TRBV24-1 TRBD1 CATSNSAGGETQYF TGTGCCACCAGTAATTCAGCAGGGGGAGAGACCCAGTACTTC
many TRBJ1-1 TRBV7-9 - CASSFPGIAEAFF TGTGCCAGCAGCTTCCCAGGGATCGCTGAAGCTTTCTTT
few TRBJ1-5 TRBV5-1 - CASSFGTENQPQHF TGCGCCAGCAGCTTTGGCACCGAAAATCAGCCCCAGCATTTT
few TRBJ2-2 TRBV29-1 - CSVEDANTGELFF TGCAGCGTTGAAGATGCCAACACCGGGGAGCTGTTTTTT
many TRBJ1-5 TRBV7-8 - CAAADGSDQPQHF TGTGCCGCCGCGGACGGGAGCGATCAGCCCCAGCATTTT
many TRBJ1-1 TRBV30 - CAWTPQNTEAFF TGTGCCTGGACCCCTCAGAACACTGAAGCTTTCTTT
many TRBJ2-4 TRBV6-9 TRBD1 CASSFSGTGALGLAEAIAKNIQYF TGTGCCAGCAGTTTTTCCGGGACAGGGGCGTTGGGGCTAGCGGAGGCAATAGCCAAAAACATTCAGTACTTC
many TRBJ1-2 TRBV4-1 - CASSQDTFVRGF TGCGCCAGCAGCCAAGATACCTTTGTCAGGGGCTTC
many TRBJ1-2 TRBV3-1 - CASSQERGASYGYTF TGTGCCAGCAGCCAAGAAAGGGGGGCCTCCTATGGCTACACCTTC